These 18 T cell receptor beta chains were all obtained from the same sample, sequenced in a study of cytomegalovirus exposure and HLA in healthy donors. The PCR ran on 60 Vbeta and 13 Jbeta primers. TCRdb's table, derived via immunoSEQ multiplex PCR, lists solely in-frame clones and lacks some. The top ten hold approximately 2.5% of the sample, which has 200,000 to 250,000 clones, almost 70% seen once. Source material: PBMCs. The receptors derive from a man aged 35-49 years in good health and CMV-seropositive.

The chain has TRBV7-2 and TRBJ1-1; possible D gene TRBD1, 6 bases. Germline assignment: CDR1 SGHTA and CDR2 FQGNSA. The V gene lost 4 bases and the J gene lost 0 bases, with 12 bases spanning the gap. The CDR3 spans 15 residues. The CDR3 protein is CASSSGDTVNTEAFF. The CDR3 DNA reads TGTGCCAGCAGCTCAGGGGATACGGTGAACACTGAAGCTTTCTTT.

Details on this clone: Other nucleotide sequences from this sample produce the same CDR3. The chain recombines TRBV19 with TRBJ1-2, with TRBD1 identical over 9 bases. Trimming took 5 bases from V and 4 from J; bases not matched to a gene: 8. The CDR3 extends over 15 amino acids. Germline V gene lookup returns CDR1 LNHDA and CDR2 SQIVND (reference sequence). The CDR3 spells CASSRDRDRGYGYTF. The CDR3 nucleotides are TGTGCCAGTAGTCGGGACAGGGATCGGGGCTATGGCTACACCTTC.

This chain uses TRBV5-8 with TRBJ2-7, with 7 bases that match TRBD1. The CDR3 contains 14 residues. The V segment lost 3 bases and the J segment 7 bases; nucleotides outside the gene matches: 10. Per the germline V gene, CDR1 is SGHTS and CDR2 is YDEGEE. CDR3 region: CASSSGQPPGEQYF. As DNA, the CDR3 is TGTGCCAGCAGCTCGGGACAGCCCCCGGGAGAGCAGTACTTC.

The rearrangement uses TRBV12-5 and TRBJ2-3; D is perhaps TRBD2 (5 bases). The CDR3 loop spans 11 amino acids. Trimming left V 2 bases short and J 9 bases short, with 6 bases between. The germline CDR1 and CDR2 sequences are LGHNT and FRNRAP. CDR3 sequence: CASGLPGTQYF. CDR3 DNA sequence: TGTGCTAGTGGTTTGCCGGGGACGCAGTATTTT. The complete variable domain, with remaining parts taken from reference TRBV12-5 and TRBJ2-3, reads DARVTQTPRHKVTEMGQEVTMRCQPILGHNTVFWYRQTMMQGLELLAYFRNRAPLDDSGMPKDRFSAEMPDATLATLKIQPSEPRDSAVYFCASGLPGTQYFGPGTRLTVL.

The genes are TRBV6-6 and TRBJ2-5, with D possibly matching TRBD1 (6 bases). CDR1 MNHNY and CDR2 SVGAGI come from the germline V gene (reference sequence). The CDR3 has 14 amino acids. V lost 2 bases and J 3 bases, leaving 10 bases between the germline ends. The CDR3 DNA sequence: TGTGCCAGCAGTTACACCACAGGGAAAGAGACCCAGTACTTC. This codes for CASSYTTGKETQYF.

The V call is TRBV6-5, the J call TRBJ1-5; D perhaps matches TRBD1 (6 bases). The CDR3 runs 14 residues. V was shortened by 5 bases and J by 2 bases, with 10 bases between the two germline ends. Germline V lookup: CDR1 MNHEY, CDR2 SVGAGI. The DNA of the CDR3 is TGTGCCAGCAGTCCACGGACAGGCAATCAGCCCCAGCATTTT. Its protein is CASSPRTGNQPQHF.

This chain links TRBV18 with TRBJ2-7, with 7 nucleotides matching TRBD1. Unmatched junction bases numbered 0, after V lost 3 bases and J lost 4 bases. The CDR3 consists of 12 residues. Germline V gene data show CDR1 as KGHSH and CDR2 as LQKENI. CDR3 DNA: TGTGCCAGCTCACCGGGACAGTACGAGCAGTACTTC. Translated, it gives CASSPGQYEQYF.

This chain connects TRBV6-5 to TRBJ1-1; no clear D. Per the germline V gene, CDR1 is MNHEY and CDR2 is SVGAGI. With 4 bases removed from V and 0 bases from J, the gap between germline ends came to 6 bases. The CDR3 loop spans 13 amino acids. The CDR3 here is CASSSTMNTEAFF. The CDR3 bases are TGTGCCAGCAGTTCGACAATGAACACTGAAGCTTTCTTT.

The J gene is TRBJ2-1, the V gene TRBV7-3; 8 positions agree with TRBD1. This CDR3 spans 15 amino acids. Germline V gene lookup returns CDR1 SGHTA and CDR2 FQGTGA. J gave up 8 bases and V 5 bases, and 11 bases lay outside the gene matches. The CDR3 spells CASSLRDRIKDEQFF. The CDR3 coding sequence is TGTGCCAGCAGCCTCCGGGACAGGATAAAGGATGAGCAGTTCTTC.

The chain joins TRBV6-5 to TRBJ2-7, with 9 nucleotides matching TRBD1. Germline V gene lookup returns CDR1 MNHEY and CDR2 SVGAGI. V shed 5 bases, J shed 4 bases, and the junction held 9 bases outside the gene matches. The length of the CDR3 is 15 residues. Written as DNA, the CDR3 is TGTGCCAGCAGTCCCGGGACAGGGAAGTTTTACGAGCAGTACTTC. Protein product: CASSPGTGKFYEQYF.

This clone has only a few counts. The V call is TRBV6-5, the J call TRBJ2-7; D not certain. Germline-derived CDR1 and CDR2 are MNHEY and SVGAGI. V was clipped by 0 bases and J by 2 bases, with 8 bases between them. CDR3 length: 14 residues. This chain's CDR3 is CASSYSQATYEQYF. The CDR3 coding sequence is TGTGCCAGCAGTTACTCGCAGGCAACCTACGAGCAGTACTTC.

The genes are TRBV6-5 and TRBJ2-5; TRBD2 aligns across 10 bases. Near its end, the DNA agrees better with TRBJ2-7, so the J call may be wrong. The germline CDR1 and CDR2 sequences are MNHEY and SVGAGI. The CDR3 has 16 residues. The CDR3 here is CASSYSASLAGDEQYF. CDR3 nucleotides: TGTGCCAGCAGTTACTCTGCGTCCCTAGCGGGGGACGAGCAGTACTTC.

This chain links TRBV6-6 with TRBJ2-7; TRBD1 matches 8 bases. The junction had 5 bases not matched to a gene; V was cut back by 5 bases and J by 2 bases. Germline values: CDR1 MNHNY, CDR2 SVGAGI (reference sequence). The CDR3 covers 14 residues. Here the CDR3 DNA reads TGTGCCAGCAGTAAGGGACAGGCGCCCTACGAGCAGTACTTC. Translation gives CASSKGQAPYEQYF.

V and J are TRBV7-2 and TRBJ1-2; 7 bases match TRBD1. The CDR3 contains 16 residues. Per germline, CDR1 SGHTA and CDR2 FQGNSA. Unmatched junction bases numbered 9, after V lost 5 bases and J lost 0 bases. The CDR3 bases are TGTGCCAGCAGCCGAGACAGGGAAAGAGCTAACTATGGCTACACCTTC. This translates into CASSRDRERANYGYTF.

This clone was counted only a few times. The chain couples TRBV25-1 to TRBJ1-2; unclear D gene. Germline V lookup: CDR1 MGHDK, CDR2 SYGVNS. The CDR3 totals 12 residues. V was trimmed by 7 bases and J by 8 bases, leaving 14 bases between them. The CDR3 DNA reads as TGTGCCAGCAACGGACTATCATTCGGCTACACCTTC. Amino acid sequence: CASNGLSFGYTF.

This clone was seen more than once but under ten times. The chain recombines TRBV9 with TRBJ1-4; D is undetermined. This CDR3 comprises 15 residues. From germline, CDR1 is SGDLS and CDR2 YYNGEE. Trimming took off 3 bases at V and 7 bases at J, with 16 bases between the two ends. The CDR3 sequence is CASSASWEVGEKLFF. CDR3 nucleotides: TGTGCCAGCAGCGCCTCTTGGGAGGTGGGTGAAAAACTGTTTTTT.

This rearrangement joins TRBV11-2 to TRBJ2-3; 13 bases map to TRBD2. Per germline, CDR1 SGHAT and CDR2 FQNNGV. CDR3 length: 18 amino acids. Trimming at V came to 2 bases and at J to 3 bases, leaving 8 bases not matched to a gene. DNA of the CDR3: TGTGCCAGCAGCTTATCCACTGGACTAGCGGGGGTGACAGATACGCAGTATTTT. The encoded protein is CASSLSTGLAGVTDTQYF.

The chain couples TRBV19 to TRBJ1-2; weak D call: TRBD1 (5 bases). The CDR3 runs 14 residues. V was cut by 0 bases and J by 2 bases, with 7 bases left in between. Looked up from germline, CDR1 is LNHDA and CDR2 is SQIVND (reference sequence). The CDR3 nucleotides are TGTGCCAGTAGTATAGACGCAGGGAACTATGGCTACACCTTC. It codes for CASSIDAGNYGYTF.